These 5 T cell receptor beta chains share one sample of origin, sequenced in a study of sequential checkpoint blockade in melanoma. Treatment: randomized to nivolumab then ipilimumab (arm A) or the reverse (arm B). Profiling relied on immunoSEQ multiplex PCR, and the TCRdb table lists in-frame clones only, not all of them. The sample shows 9,500 to 15,000 clones, about 79% of them seen only once. The material sequenced was CD8+ T cells sorted from blood (inferred from file names), taken from a patient given nivolumab and ipilimumab in sequence. These receptor sequences come from a human donor with melanoma.

The chain joins TRBV7-6 to TRBJ2-1; TRBD2 matches at 10 bases. Looked up from germline, CDR1 is SGHVS and CDR2 is FNYEAQ. The trim removed 2 bases at V and 10 bases at J, leaving 5 bases unmatched. The CDR3 contains 14 residues. In nucleotides, the CDR3 is TGTGCCAGCAGCTTACTAGCGGGAGATGAGGAGCAGTTCTTC. Protein product: CASSLLAGDEEQFF.

V usage is TRBV6-1 and J usage is TRBJ2-1; 11 bases align to TRBD2. From germline, CDR1 is MNHNS and CDR2 SASEGT. The CDR3 has 17 residues. Trimming cost V 4 bases and J 5 bases; bases outside gene matches: 10. CDR3 residues: CASSALLAGGPNNEQFF. As DNA, the CDR3 is TGTGCCAGCAGTGCCCTCTTAGCGGGAGGGCCTAACAATGAGCAGTTCTTC.

This chain connects TRBV5-6 to TRBJ1-1; unclear D gene. The germline V gene encodes CDR1 SGHDT and CDR2 YYEEEE. V shed 4 bases and J shed 3 bases, with 16 bases lying between them. This CDR3 has 15 residues. CDR3 sequence: CASSLSRDMDTEAFF. The CDR3 DNA sequence: TGTGCCAGCAGCCTCTCGAGGGATATGGACACTGAAGCTTTCTTT.

The gene calls are TRBV29-1 and TRBJ2-3; perhaps TRBD2 as D (6 bases). Germline loops: CDR1 SQVTM, CDR2 ANQGSEA. Trimming cost V 8 bases and J 4 bases, with 19 bases left between them. This CDR3 region has 14 residues. CDR3 loop: CSSRSGGYADTQYF. CDR3 coding DNA: TGCAGCTCCCGTAGTGGGGGGTATGCAGATACGCAGTATTTT.

This clone has just a few counts. The rearrangement links TRBV28 to TRBJ1-1; maybe TRBD1 (6 bases). The V end was cut by 3 bases, the J end by 4 bases, with 12 bases between. This CDR3 is 14 amino acids long. Looked up from germline, CDR1 is MDHEN and CDR2 is SYDVKM. CDR3 protein: CASSLGRGVTEAFF. Written as DNA, the CDR3 is TGTGCCAGCAGTTTGGGCAGGGGAGTCACTGAAGCTTTCTTT.